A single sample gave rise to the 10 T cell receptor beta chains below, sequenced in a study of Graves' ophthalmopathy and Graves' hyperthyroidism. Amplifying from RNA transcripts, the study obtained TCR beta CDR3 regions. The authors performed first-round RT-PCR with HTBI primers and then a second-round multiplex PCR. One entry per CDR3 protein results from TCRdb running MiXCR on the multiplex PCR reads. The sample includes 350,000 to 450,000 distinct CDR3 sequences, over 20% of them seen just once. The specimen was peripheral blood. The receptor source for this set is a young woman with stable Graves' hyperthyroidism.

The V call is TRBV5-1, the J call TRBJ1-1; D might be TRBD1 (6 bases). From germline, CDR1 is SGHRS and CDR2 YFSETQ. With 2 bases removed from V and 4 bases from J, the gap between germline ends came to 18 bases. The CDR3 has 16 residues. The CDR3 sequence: CASSFGGRGSSTEAFF. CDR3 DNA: TGCGCCAGCAGCTTTGGGGGGCGTGGATCCAGCACTGAAGCTTTCTTT. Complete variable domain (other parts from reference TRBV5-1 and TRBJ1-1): KAGVTQTPRYLIKTRGQQVTLSCSPISGHRSVSWYQQTPGQGLQFLFEYFSETQRNKGNFPGRFSGRQFSNSRSEMNVSTLELGDSALYLCASSFGGRGSSTEAFFGQGTRLTVV.

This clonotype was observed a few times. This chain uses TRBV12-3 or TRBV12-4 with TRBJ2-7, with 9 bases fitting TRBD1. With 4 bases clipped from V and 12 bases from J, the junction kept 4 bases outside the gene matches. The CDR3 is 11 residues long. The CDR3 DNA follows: TGTGCCAGCAGTTACGGGACAGGGATGTACTTC. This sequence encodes CASSYGTGMYF.

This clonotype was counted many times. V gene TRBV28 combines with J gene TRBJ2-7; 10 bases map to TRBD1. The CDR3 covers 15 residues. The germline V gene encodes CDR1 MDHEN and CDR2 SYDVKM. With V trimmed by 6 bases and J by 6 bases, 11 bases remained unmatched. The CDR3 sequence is CASRQGTGAAGEQYF. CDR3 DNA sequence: TGTGCCAGCAGACAGGGGACAGGGGCCGCTGGCGAGCAGTACTTC.

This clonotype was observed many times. CDR3 region: CASSPGRDSNYGYTF. DNA of the CDR3: TGTGCCAGCTCACCGGGGAGGGATTCTAACTATGGCTACACCTTC. The chain has TRBV18 and TRBJ1-2; D is ambiguous. With 3 bases removed from V and 0 bases from J, the gap between germline ends came to 11 bases. The CDR3 loop spans 15 amino acids. Germline V lookup: CDR1 KGHSH, CDR2 LQKENI. Together with reference TRBV18 and TRBJ1-2, the CDR3 gives the full variable domain: NAGVMQNPRHLVRRRGQEARLRCSPMKGHSHVYWYRQLPEEGLKFMVYLQKENIIDESGMPKERFSAEFPKEGPSILRIQQVVRGDSAAYFCASSPGRDSNYGYTFGSGTRLTVV.

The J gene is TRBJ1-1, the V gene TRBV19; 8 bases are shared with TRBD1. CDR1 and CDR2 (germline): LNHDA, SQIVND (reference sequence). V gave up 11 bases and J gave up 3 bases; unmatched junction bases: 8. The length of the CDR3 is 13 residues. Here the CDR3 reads CAAYAGGHTEAFF. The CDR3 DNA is TGTGCCGCCTACGCAGGGGGCCACACTGAAGCTTTCTTT.

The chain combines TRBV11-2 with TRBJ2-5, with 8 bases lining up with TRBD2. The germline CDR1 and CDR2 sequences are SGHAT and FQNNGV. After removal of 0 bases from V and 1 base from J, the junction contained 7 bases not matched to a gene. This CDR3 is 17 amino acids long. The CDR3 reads CASSLDTGGARQETQYF. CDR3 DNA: TGTGCCAGCAGCTTAGATACCGGGGGGGCCCGCCAAGAGACCCAGTACTTC. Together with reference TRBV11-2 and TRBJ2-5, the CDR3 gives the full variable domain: EAGVAQSPRYKIIEKRQSVAFWCNPISGHATLYWYQQILGQGPKLLIQFQNNGVVDDSQLPKDRFSAERLKGVDSTLKIQPAKLEDSAVYLCASSLDTGGARQETQYFGPGTRLLVL.

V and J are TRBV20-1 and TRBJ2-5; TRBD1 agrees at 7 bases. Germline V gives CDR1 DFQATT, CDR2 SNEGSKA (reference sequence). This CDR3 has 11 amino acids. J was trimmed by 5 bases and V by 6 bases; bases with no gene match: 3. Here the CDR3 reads CSATQGETQYF. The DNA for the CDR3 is TGCAGTGCCACACAGGGGGAGACCCAGTACTTC.

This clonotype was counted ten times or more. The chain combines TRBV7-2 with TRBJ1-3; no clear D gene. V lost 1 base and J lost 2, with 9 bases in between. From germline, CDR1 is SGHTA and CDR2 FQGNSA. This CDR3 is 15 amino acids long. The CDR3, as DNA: TGTGCCAGCAGCTTAGGAGGGAGGACTGGAAACACCATATATTTT. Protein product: CASSLGGRTGNTIYF.

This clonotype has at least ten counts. CDR3 region: CASVGQAYSPLHF. For the CDR3, the DNA is TGTGCCAGCGTGGGACAGGCTTATTCACCCCTCCACTTT. The chain combines TRBV25-1 with TRBJ1-6, with 8 positions matching TRBD1. The J segment lost 8 bases and the V segment lost 8 bases, leaving 5 bases of the junction unmatched. Looked up from germline, CDR1 is MGHDK and CDR2 is SYGVNS. CDR3 length equals 13 residues.

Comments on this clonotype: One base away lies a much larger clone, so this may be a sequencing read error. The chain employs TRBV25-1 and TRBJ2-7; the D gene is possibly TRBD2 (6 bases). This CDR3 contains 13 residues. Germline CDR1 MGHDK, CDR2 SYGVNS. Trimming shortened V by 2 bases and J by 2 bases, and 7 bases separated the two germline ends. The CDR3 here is CASSERETYEQYV. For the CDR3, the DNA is TGTGCCAGCAGTGAACGGGAGACCTACGAGCAGTACGTC.